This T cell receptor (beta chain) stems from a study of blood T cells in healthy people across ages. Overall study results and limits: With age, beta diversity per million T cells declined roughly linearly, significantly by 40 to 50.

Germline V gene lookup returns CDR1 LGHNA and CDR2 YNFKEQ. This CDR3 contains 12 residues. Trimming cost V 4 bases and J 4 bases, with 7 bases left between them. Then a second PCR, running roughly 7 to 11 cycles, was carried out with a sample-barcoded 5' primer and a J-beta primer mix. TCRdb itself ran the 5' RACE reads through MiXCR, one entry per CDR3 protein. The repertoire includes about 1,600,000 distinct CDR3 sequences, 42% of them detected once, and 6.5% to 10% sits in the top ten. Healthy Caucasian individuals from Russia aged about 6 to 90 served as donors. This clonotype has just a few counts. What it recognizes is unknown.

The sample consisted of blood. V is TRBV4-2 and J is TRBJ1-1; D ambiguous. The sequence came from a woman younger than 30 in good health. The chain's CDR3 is CASSPEGTEAFF. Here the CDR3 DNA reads TGTGCCAGCAGCCCTGAGGGCACTGAAGCTTTCTTT.